This is a list of T cell receptor beta chains from one sample in a study of beta chain features in type 1 diabetes. The data were produced by immunoSEQ multiplex PCR, yet TCRdb's version contains in-frame clones alone and is incomplete. In the table there are 450,000 to 550,000 clones, about 30% of which are singletons. The source material was naive CD4+ T cells from blood. The origin of the receptors is a man between 18 and 29 years old in good health. CDR3s include the opening cysteine and the closing phenylalanine or tryptophan. Fields, in order: V gene, J gene, CDR3 protein.

V gene: TRBV29-1
J gene: TRBJ2-1
CDR3 protein: CSVVTSWNEQFF

V gene: TRBV30
J gene: TRBJ1-2
CDR3 protein: CAWSPGQPYDYGYTF

V gene: TRBV29-1
J gene: TRBJ1-1
CDR3 protein: CSSALETGGTEAFF

V gene: TRBV28
J gene: TRBJ1-2
CDR3 protein: CASSPGTEYVSNYGYTF

V gene: TRBV25-1
J gene: TRBJ2-3
CDR3 protein: CASTKAGGPGNTQYF

V gene: TRBV6-5
J gene: TRBJ2-3
CDR3 protein: CASSSHGGPKDTQYF

V gene: TRBV28
J gene: TRBJ2-7
CDR3 protein: CASRYPGLAHYEQYF

V gene: TRBV5-4
J gene: TRBJ2-3
CDR3 protein: CASSPPGGGRDGDTQYF

V gene: TRBV9
J gene: TRBJ2-4
CDR3 protein: CASSVGTTQAKNIQYF

V gene: TRBV2
J gene: TRBJ2-7
CDR3 protein: CASSFDRSYEQYF

V gene: TRBV18
J gene: TRBJ2-7
CDR3 protein: CASSPGLSSYEQYF

V gene: TRBV7-9
J gene: TRBJ2-5
CDR3 protein: CASSPMDRDGQETQYF

V gene: TRBV14
J gene: TRBJ2-1
CDR3 protein: CASSHGGGGSSYNEQFF

V gene: TRBV7-9
J gene: TRBJ2-7
CDR3 protein: CASSFGTSGKVYEQYF

V gene: TRBV29-1
J gene: TRBJ1-1
CDR3 protein: CSVDQGRNTEAFF

V gene: TRBV19
J gene: TRBJ2-1
CDR3 protein: CASSTRTSVTYNEQFF

V gene: TRBV30
J gene: TRBJ2-1
CDR3 protein: CAWKRGVYNEQFF

V gene: TRBV9
J gene: TRBJ2-3
CDR3 protein: CASSLTSGSTDTQYF

V gene: TRBV10-3
J gene: TRBJ2-1
CDR3 protein: CAISEMEREAKRNEQFF

V gene: TRBV9
J gene: TRBJ2-1
CDR3 protein: CASSPLAGGYNEQFF

V gene: TRBV2
J gene: TRBJ2-1
CDR3 protein: CASSDHNEQFF

V gene: TRBV7-6
J gene: TRBJ2-5
CDR3 protein: CASSSGQGGETQYF

V gene: TRBV5-1
J gene: TRBJ2-1
CDR3 protein: CASRASGSVGNEQFF

V gene: TRBV5-1
J gene: TRBJ2-1
CDR3 protein: CASSPLIDNEQFF

V gene: TRBV9
J gene: TRBJ2-3
CDR3 protein: CASSDARRQARTDTQYF

V gene: TRBV29-1
J gene: TRBJ2-2
CDR3 protein: CSVETQENTGELFF

V gene: TRBV30
J gene: TRBJ1-5
CDR3 protein: CAWSVRGGFGQPQHF

V gene: TRBV11-1
J gene: TRBJ1-1
CDR3 protein: CASSLANTEAFF

V gene: TRBV30
J gene: TRBJ2-2
CDR3 protein: CAWSGQGATGELFF

V gene: TRBV29-1
J gene: TRBJ2-3
CDR3 protein: CSAGGFPDTQYF

V gene: TRBV7-9
J gene: TRBJ2-1
CDR3 protein: CASSLWIWGREGYNEQFF

V gene: TRBV10-3
J gene: TRBJ1-3
CDR3 protein: CVVTGDNSGNTIYF

V gene: TRBV5-4
J gene: TRBJ2-3
CDR3 protein: CASSFGRGYPDTQYF

V gene: TRBV29-1
J gene: TRBJ2-7
CDR3 protein: CSVGLAGYDEQYF

V gene: TRBV19
J gene: TRBJ2-1
CDR3 protein: CASSIERLKEQFF

V gene: TRBV25-1
J gene: TRBJ2-1
CDR3 protein: CASTPGLAGGTYNEQFF

V gene: TRBV25-1
J gene: TRBJ1-2
CDR3 protein: CASRDRTDGYTF

V gene: TRBV30
J gene: TRBJ2-2
CDR3 protein: CAWSVIAWGTGELFF

V gene: TRBV7-2
J gene: TRBJ2-7
CDR3 protein: CASSLQGYEQYF

V gene: TRBV28
J gene: TRBJ2-5
CDR3 protein: CASSLGEGGETQYF

V gene: TRBV9
J gene: TRBJ1-3
CDR3 protein: CASSTTPRASGNTIYF

V gene: TRBV2
J gene: TRBJ1-2
CDR3 protein: CASSETNPNYGYTF

V gene: TRBV6-6
J gene: TRBJ1-5
CDR3 protein: CASSYERGKGQPQHF

V gene: TRBV7-3
J gene: TRBJ2-6
CDR3 protein: CASSPRDRAYGANVLTF

V gene: TRBV25-1
J gene: TRBJ2-7
CDR3 protein: CASPAQSATSSYCEQYF

V gene: TRBV7-2
J gene: TRBJ2-5
CDR3 protein: CASSLKGQTQYF

V gene: TRBV25-1
J gene: TRBJ1-3
CDR3 protein: CASSDPGLSSSGNTIYF

V gene: TRBV15
J gene: TRBJ2-6
CDR3 protein: CATSRVASGANVLTF

V gene: TRBV18
J gene: TRBJ2-3
CDR3 protein: CASSPPGRGTDTQYF

V gene: TRBV7-8
J gene: TRBJ2-2
CDR3 protein: CASSSLFGSGTGELFF

V gene: TRBV4-1
J gene: TRBJ2-7
CDR3 protein: CASSLQRDSSYEQYF

V gene: TRBV14
J gene: TRBJ1-2
CDR3 protein: CASSLSRGGGYTF

V gene: TRBV29-1
J gene: TRBJ1-3
CDR3 protein: CSVEEGQRNTIYF

V gene: TRBV6-5
J gene: TRBJ2-5
CDR3 protein: CASSWAYTGRAETQYF